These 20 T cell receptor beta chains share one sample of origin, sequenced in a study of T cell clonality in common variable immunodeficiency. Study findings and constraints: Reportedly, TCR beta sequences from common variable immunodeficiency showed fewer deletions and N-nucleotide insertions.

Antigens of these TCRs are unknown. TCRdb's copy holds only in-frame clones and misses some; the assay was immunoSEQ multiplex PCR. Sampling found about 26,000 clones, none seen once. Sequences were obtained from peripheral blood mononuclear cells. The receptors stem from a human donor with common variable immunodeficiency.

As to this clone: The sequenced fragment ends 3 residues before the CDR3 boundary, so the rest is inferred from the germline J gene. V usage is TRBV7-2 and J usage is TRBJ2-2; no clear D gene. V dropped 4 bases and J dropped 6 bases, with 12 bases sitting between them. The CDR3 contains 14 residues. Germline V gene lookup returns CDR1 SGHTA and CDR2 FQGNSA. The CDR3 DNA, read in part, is TGTGCCAGCAGCTCGCGCCCCTTTGCCGGGGAG. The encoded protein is CASSSRPFAGE. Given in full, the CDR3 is CASSSRPFAGELFF.

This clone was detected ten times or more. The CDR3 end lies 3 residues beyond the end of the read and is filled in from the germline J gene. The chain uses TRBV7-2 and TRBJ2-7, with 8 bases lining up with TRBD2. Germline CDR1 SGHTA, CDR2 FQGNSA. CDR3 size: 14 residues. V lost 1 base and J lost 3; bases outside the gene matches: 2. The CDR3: CASSLVGLGYEQYF. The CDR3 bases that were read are TGTGCCAGCAGCTTAGTGGGACTAGGCTACGAG.

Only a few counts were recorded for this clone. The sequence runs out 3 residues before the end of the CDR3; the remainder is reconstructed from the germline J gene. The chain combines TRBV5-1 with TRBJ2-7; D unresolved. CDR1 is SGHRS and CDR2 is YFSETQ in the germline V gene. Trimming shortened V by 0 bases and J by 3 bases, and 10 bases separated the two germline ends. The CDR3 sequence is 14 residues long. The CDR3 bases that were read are TGCGCCAGCAGCTTGGCTGCAGGCGTCTACGAG. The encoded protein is CASSLAAGVYE. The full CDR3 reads CASSLAAGVYEQYF.

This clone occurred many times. Incomplete CDR3 DNA: TGTGCCAGCTCACCCCGACAGGGCCGATTCACCGGGGAG. It codes for CASSPRQGRFTGE. The full CDR3 protein is CASSPRQGRFTGELFF. The chain recombines TRBV18 with TRBJ2-2, with 7 bases fitting TRBD1. Coverage ceases 3 residues before the CDR3 finishes, and the germline J gene fills in the end. The germline gives CDR1 KGHSH, CDR2 LQKENI. Germline trimming cut 3 bases from V and 4 bases from J; bases unmatched to any gene: 8. The CDR3 loop spans 16 amino acids. The variable domain in full, completed from reference TRBV18 and TRBJ2-2, reads NAGVMQNPRHLVRRRGQEARLRCSPMKGHSHVYWYRQLPEEGLKFMVYLQKENIIDESGMPKERFSAEFPKEGPSILRIQQVVRGDSAAYFCASSPRQGRFTGELFFGEGSRLTVL.

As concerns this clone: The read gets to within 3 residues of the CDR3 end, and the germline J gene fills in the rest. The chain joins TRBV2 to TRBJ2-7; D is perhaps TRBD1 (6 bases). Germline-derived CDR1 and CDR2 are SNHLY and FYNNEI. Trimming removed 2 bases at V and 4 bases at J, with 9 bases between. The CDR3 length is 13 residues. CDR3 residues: CASSEQGSYEQYF. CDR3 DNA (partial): TGTGCCAGCAGTGAACAGGGGTCTTACGAG.

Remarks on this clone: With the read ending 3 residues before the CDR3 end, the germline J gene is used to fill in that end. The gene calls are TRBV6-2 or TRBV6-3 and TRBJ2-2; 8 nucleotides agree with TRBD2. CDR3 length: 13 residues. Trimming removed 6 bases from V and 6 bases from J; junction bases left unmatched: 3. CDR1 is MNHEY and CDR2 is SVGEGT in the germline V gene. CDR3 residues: CASRYGGAGELFF. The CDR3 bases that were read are TGTGCCAGCAGGTACGGGGGGGCCGGGGAG.

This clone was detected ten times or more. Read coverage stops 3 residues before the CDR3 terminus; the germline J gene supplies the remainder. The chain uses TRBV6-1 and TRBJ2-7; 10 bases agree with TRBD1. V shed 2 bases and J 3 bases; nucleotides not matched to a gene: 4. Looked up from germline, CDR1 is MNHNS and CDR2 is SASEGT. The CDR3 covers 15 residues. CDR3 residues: CASSEQGQGFYEQYF. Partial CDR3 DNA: TGTGCCAGCAGTGAACAGGGACAGGGGTTCTACGAG.

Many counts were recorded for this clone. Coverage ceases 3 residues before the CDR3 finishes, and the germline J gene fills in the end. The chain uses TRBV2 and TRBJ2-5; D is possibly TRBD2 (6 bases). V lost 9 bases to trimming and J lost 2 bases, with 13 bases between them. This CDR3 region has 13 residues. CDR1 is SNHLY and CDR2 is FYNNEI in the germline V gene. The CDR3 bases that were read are TGTGCCAGTAAGCGGGCCCGACAAGAGACC. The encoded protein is CASKRARQET. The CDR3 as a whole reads CASKRARQETQYF. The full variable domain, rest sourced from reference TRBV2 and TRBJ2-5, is EPEVTQTPSHQVTQMGQEVILRCVPISNHLYFYWYRQILGQKVEFLVSFYNNEISEKSEIFDDQFSVERPDGSNFTLKIRSTKLEDSAMYFCASKRARQETQYFGPGTRLLVL.

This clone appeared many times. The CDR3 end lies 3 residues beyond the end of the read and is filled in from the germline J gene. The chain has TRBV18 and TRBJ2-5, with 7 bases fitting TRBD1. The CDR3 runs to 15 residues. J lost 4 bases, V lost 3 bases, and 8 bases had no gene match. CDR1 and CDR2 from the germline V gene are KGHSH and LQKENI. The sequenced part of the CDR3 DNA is TGTGCCAGCTCACCTCAACAGGGGAGTAGAGAGACC. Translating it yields CASSPQQGSRET. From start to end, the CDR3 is CASSPQQGSRETQYF.

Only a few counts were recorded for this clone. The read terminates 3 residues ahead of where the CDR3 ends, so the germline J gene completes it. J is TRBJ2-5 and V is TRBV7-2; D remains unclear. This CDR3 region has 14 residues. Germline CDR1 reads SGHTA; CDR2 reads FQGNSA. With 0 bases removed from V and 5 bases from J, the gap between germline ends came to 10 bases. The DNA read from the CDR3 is TGTGCCAGCAGCTTAGCCTCAAGGGTTGAGACC. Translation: CASSLASRVET. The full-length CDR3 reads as CASSLASRVETQYF.

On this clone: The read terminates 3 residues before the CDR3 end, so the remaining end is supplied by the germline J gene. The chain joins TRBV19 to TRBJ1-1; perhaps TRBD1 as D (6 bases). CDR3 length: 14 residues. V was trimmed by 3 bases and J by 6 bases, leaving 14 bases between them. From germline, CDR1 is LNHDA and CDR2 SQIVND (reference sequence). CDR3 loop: CASSISGGAPEAFF. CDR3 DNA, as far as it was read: TGTGCCAGTAGTATTAGTGGGGGGGCCCCTGAA.

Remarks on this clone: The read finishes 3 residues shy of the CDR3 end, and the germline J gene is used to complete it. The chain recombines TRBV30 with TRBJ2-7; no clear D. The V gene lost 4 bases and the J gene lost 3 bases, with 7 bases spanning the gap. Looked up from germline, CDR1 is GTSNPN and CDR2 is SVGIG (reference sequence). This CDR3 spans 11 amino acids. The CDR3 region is CAWNNLYEQYF. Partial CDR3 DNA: TGTGCCTGGAATAATCTCTACGAG.

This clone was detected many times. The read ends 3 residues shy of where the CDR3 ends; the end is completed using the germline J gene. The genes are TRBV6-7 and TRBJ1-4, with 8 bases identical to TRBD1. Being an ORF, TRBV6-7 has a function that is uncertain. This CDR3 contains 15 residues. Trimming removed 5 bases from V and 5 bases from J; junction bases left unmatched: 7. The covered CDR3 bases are TGTGCCAGCAGTACAGACAGGGGCCCCAATGAAAAA. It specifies CASSTDRGPNEK. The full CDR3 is CASSTDRGPNEKLFF.

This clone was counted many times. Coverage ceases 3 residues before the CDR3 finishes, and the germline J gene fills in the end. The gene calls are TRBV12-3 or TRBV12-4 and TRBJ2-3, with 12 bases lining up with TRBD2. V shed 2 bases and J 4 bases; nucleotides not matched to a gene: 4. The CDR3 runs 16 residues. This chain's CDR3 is CASSLHTSGGSDTQYF. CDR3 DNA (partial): TGTGCCAGCAGTTTACATACTAGCGGGGGGTCAGATACG.

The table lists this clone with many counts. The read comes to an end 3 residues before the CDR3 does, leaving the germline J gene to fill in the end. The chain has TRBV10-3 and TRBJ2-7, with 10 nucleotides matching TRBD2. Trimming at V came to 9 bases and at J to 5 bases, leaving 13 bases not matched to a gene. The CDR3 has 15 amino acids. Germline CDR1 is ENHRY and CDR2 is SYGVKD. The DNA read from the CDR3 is TGTGCCATAGATACGGCGGGAGCGGGGGGGGACGAG. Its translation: CAIDTAGAGGDE. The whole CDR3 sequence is CAIDTAGAGGDEQYF.

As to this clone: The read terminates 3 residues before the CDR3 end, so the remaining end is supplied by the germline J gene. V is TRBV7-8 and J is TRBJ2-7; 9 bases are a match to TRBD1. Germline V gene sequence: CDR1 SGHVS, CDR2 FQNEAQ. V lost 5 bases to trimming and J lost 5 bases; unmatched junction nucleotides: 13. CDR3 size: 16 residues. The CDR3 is CASSPGPGQGVDEQYF. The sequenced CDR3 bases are TGTGCCAGCAGCCCCGGACCGGGACAGGGCGTCGACGAG.

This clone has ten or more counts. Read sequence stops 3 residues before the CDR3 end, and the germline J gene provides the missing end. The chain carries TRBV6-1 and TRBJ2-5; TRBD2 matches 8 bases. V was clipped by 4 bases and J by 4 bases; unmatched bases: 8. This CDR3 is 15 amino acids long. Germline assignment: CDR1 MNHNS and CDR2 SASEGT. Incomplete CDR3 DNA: TGTGCCAGCAGTGCACCACTAGCGGTTGGAGAGACC. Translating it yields CASSAPLAVGET. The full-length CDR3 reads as CASSAPLAVGETQYF.

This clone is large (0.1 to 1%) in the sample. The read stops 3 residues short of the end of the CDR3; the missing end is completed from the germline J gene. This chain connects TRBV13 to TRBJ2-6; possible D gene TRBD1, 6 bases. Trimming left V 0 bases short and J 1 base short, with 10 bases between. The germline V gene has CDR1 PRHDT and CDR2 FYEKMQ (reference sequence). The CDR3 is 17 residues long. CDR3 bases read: TGTGCCAGCAGCTTAGGCCTCAGGGGTTCTGGGGCCAACGTC. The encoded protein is CASSLGLRGSGANV. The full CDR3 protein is CASSLGLRGSGANVLTF.

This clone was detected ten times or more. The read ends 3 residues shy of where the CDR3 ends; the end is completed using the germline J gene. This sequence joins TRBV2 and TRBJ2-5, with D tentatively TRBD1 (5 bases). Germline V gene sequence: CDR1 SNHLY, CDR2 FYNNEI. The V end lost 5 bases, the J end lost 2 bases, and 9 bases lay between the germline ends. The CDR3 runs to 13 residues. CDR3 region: CASSIQVQETQYF. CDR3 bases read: TGTGCCAGCAGTATACAGGTACAAGAGACC.

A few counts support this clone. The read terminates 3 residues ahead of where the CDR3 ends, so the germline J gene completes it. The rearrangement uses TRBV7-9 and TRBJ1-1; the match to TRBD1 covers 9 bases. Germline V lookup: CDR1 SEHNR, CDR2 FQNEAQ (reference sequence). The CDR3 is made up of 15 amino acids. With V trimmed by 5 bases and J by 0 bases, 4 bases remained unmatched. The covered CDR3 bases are TGTGCCAGCAGCCAACAGGGGGCTTTGAACACTGAA. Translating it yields CASSQQGALNTE. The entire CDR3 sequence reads CASSQQGALNTEAFF. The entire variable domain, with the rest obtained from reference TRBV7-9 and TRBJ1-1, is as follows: DTGVSQNPRHKITKRGQNVTFRCDPISEHNRLYWYRQTLGQGPEFLTYFQNEAQLEKSRLLSDRFSAERPKGSFSTLEIQRTEQGDSAMYLCASSQQGALNTEAFFGQGTRLTVV.